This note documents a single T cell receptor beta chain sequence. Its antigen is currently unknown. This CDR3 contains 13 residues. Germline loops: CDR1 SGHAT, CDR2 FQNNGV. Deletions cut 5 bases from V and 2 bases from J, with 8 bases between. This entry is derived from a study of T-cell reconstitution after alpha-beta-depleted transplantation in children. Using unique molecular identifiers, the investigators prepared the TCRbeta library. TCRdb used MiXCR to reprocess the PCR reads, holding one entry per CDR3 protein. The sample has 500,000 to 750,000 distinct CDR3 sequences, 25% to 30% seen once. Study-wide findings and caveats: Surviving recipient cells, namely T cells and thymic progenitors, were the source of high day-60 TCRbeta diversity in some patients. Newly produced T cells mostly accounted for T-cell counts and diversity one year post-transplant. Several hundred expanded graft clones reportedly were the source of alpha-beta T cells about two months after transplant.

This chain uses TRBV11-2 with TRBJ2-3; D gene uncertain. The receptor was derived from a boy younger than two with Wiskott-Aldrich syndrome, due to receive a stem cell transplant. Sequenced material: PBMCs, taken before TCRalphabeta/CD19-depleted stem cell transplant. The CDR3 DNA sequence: TGTGCCAGCAGCCCCATGTACACAGATACGCAGTATTTT. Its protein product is CASSPMYTDTQYF. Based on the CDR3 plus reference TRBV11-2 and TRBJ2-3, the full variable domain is EAGVAQSPRYKIIEKRQSVAFWCNPISGHATLYWYQQILGQGPKLLIQFQNNGVVDDSQLPKDRFSAERLKGVDSTLKIQPAKLEDSAVYLCASSPMYTDTQYFGPGTRLTVL.